The clone carrying this T cell receptor (beta chain) came up a few times. Its antigen is unknown. Trimming stripped 5 bases from V and 0 bases from J, with 17 bases between. Germline CDR1 reads SEHNR; CDR2 reads FQNEAQ (reference sequence). The CDR3 contains 16 residues. This record belongs to a study of cytomegalovirus exposure and HLA in healthy donors. A multiplex PCR was run with 60 Vbeta primers and 13 Jbeta primers. Here immunoSEQ multiplex PCR was the method, and the copy in TCRdb shows in-frame clones only, minus some. The table lists about 89,000 clones, 85% of them singletons. Participants comprised healthy donors of bone marrow. Likely unrecorded immune exposures existed in these nominally healthy donors. Broader study findings: With later analysis, a missense DCLRE1C variant became linked to TCR beta V- and J-gene trimming.

The J gene is TRBJ2-7, the V gene TRBV7-9; D might be TRBD2 (7 bases). Specimen: PBMCs. The source of this sequence is a middle-aged man in good health and CMV-seropositive. The CDR3: CASSPRETGSSYEQYF. The DNA for the CDR3 is TGTGCCAGCAGCCCGCGGGAGACAGGCTCCTCCTACGAGCAGTACTTC. Together with reference TRBV7-9 and TRBJ2-7, the CDR3 gives the full variable domain: DTGVSQNPRHKITKRGQNVTFRCDPISEHNRLYWYRQTLGQGPEFLTYFQNEAQLEKSRLLSDRFSAERPKGSFSTLEIQRTEQGDSAMYLCASSPRETGSSYEQYFGPGTRLTVT.